One T cell receptor beta chain is described in this entry. The antigen is unknown. This specimen comes from a study of T cells expressing NK-cell markers. Overall study context: Each TCR beta repertoire originated in sorted T cells that were CD3+CD56+NKG2C+, CD3+CD56+NKG2C- or CD3+CD56-NKG2C+. Seven donors tested HCMV-seropositive and one tested seronegative among the eight sequenced.

General study points: These clonotypes additionally ranked first within the CD3+CD56-NKG2C+ fraction of a few donors. HCMV specificity of the expanded NKG2C+ T cell clones stayed unclear.

TCRdb re-called the 5' RACE reads and shows each CDR3 protein once, DNA omitted. The sample table includes approximately 550,000 distinct CDR3 sequences. Germline CDR1 and CDR2: KGHSH and LQKENI. This CDR3 region has 17 residues. The rearrangement links TRBV18 to TRBJ2-1. The source of this sequence is a man younger than 35 in good health. The sequencing sample was made of blood T cells: a sorted CD56 or NKG2C T cell subset, CD4+ or CD8+ T cells, or bulk PBMC T cells (not recorded which). The CDR3 loop reads CASSPNTNRGSYNEQFF.